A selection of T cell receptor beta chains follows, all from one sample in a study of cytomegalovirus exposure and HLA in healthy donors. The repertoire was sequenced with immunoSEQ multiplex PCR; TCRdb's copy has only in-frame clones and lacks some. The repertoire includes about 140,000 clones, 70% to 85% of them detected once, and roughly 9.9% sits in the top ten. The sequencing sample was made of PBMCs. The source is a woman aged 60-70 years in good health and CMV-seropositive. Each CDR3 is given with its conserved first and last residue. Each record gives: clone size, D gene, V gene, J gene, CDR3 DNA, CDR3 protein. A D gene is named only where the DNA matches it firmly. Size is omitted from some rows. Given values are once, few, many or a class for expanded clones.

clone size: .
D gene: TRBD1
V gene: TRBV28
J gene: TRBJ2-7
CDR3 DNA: TGTGCCAGCAGCCACGGACAGGGGTATTACGAGCAGTACTTC
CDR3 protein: CASSHGQGYYEQYF

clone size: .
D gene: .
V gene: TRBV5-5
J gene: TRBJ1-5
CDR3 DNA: TGTGCCAGCAGCTTGGCTAGCAGCAATCAGCCCCAGCATTTT
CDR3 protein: CASSLASSNQPQHF

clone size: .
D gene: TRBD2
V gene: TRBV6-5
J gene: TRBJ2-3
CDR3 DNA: TGTGCCAGCAGTTACTCGCCTAGCGGGGGAAAGGATACGCAGTATTTT
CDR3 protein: CASSYSPSGGKDTQYF

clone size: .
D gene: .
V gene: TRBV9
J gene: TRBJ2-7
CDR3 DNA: TGTGCCAGCAGCCCTAGATCCTTGGCGGCCGCCTACGAGCAGTACTTC
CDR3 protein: CASSPRSLAAAYEQYF

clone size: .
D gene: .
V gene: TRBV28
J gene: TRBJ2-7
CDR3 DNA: TGTGCCAGCAAACAGGGGGGGAGCTCCTACGAGCAGTACTTC
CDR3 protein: CASKQGGSSYEQYF

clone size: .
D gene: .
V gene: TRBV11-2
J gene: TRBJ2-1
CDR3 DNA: TGTGCCAGCAGCTTAGTAGGCACAGGGTACAATGAGCAGTTCTTC
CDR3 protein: CASSLVGTGYNEQFF

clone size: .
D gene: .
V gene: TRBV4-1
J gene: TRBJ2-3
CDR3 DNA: TGCGCCAGCAGTCTACGCGGGAACCCTCAGTATTTT
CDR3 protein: CASSLRGNPQYF

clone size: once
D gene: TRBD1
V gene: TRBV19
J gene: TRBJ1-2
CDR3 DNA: TGTGCCAGTAGTTTTCCAGGGACAGTCTATGGCTACACCTTC
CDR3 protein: CASSFPGTVYGYTF

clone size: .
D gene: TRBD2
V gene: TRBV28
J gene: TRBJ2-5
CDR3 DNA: TGTGCCAGCAGTGTAGGACTACTAGCGGGAGACCAAGAGACCCAGTACTTC
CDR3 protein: CASSVGLLAGDQETQYF

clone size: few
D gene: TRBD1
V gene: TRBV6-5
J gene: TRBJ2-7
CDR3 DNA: TGTGCCAGCAGTCGACAGGGCCCCTACGAGCAGTACTTC
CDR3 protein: CASSRQGPYEQYF

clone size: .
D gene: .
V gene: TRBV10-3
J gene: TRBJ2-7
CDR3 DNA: TGTGCCATCAGTGATGGGCTAGCACTGACGCCTTACGAGCAGTACTTC
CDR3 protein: CAISDGLALTPYEQYF

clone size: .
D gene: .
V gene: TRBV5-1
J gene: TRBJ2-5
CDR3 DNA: TGCGCCAGCAGCTTACCCCTTCCACTGCAAGAGACCCAGTACTTC
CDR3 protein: CASSLPLPLQETQYF

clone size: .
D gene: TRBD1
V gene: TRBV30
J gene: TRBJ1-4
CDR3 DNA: TGTGCCTGGAGTGTCTTAGGGGGCAGGGTTGAAAAACTGTTTTTT
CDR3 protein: CAWSVLGGRVEKLFF

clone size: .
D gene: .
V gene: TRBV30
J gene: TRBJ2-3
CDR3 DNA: TGTGCCTGGAGTGTATGGATAGCAATGGCAGATACGCAGTATTTT
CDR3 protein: CAWSVWIAMADTQYF

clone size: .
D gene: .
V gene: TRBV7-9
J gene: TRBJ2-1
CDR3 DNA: TGTGCCAGCAGTCCGAGGAGGTATGAGCAGTTCTTC
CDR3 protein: CASSPRRYEQFF